The 22 T cell receptor beta chains below were found in one sample sequenced in a study of OX40 agonist ivuxolimab in advanced cancers. Sequencing was performed with immunoSEQ multiplex PCR; in TCRdb, only in-frame clones are kept and a portion is missing. The sample yields about 86,000 clones, about 83% seen once. Sequencing was performed on CD4+ or CD8+ T cells sorted from blood, taken in a trial of the OX40 agonist ivuxolimab. These receptors originate from an adult with an advanced solid tumor such as melanoma, head and neck, liver or kidney cancer.

DNA of the CDR3: TGCAGCGCCGAAAGACAGACCTATGGCTACACCTTC. Translating it yields CSAERQTYGYTF. This chain uses TRBV29-1 with TRBJ1-2, with a weak D call TRBD1 (5 bases). Germline CDR1 is SQVTM and CDR2 is ANQGSEA. The CDR3 is 12 amino acids. V lost 7 bases to trimming and J lost 4 bases, with 13 bases between them.

This chain connects TRBV20-1 to TRBJ2-5; D gene ambiguous. The CDR3 loop spans 11 amino acids. Trimming left V 6 bases short and J 5 bases short, with 10 bases between. Germline V lookup: CDR1 DFQATT, CDR2 SNEGSKA (reference sequence). CDR3 coding DNA: TGCAGTGCCTTAGGTGCCGAGACCCAGTACTTC. The encoded protein is CSALGAETQYF.

This chain links TRBV19 with TRBJ2-2, with D possibly matching TRBD2 (6 bases). The CDR3 totals 15 residues. Germline values: CDR1 LNHDA, CDR2 SQIVND (reference sequence). The V gene lost 7 bases and the J gene lost 7 bases, with 19 bases spanning the gap. The CDR3 protein is CASNPMRDPNGELFF. The CDR3, as DNA: TGTGCCAGTAACCCGATGCGGGACCCCAACGGGGAGCTGTTTTTT. The full variable domain, rest sourced from reference TRBV19 and TRBJ2-2, is DGGITQSPKYLFRKEGQNVTLSCEQNLNHDAMYWYRQDPGQGLRLIYYSQIVNDFQKGDIAEGYSVSREKKESFPLTVTSAQKNPTAFYLCASNPMRDPNGELFFGEGSRLTVL.

The gene calls are TRBV7-9 and TRBJ1-3; D is unresolved. The ends were cut back, 10 bases at V and 2 bases at J, with 9 bases in the middle. There are 12 residues in the CDR3. Germline loops: CDR1 SEHNR, CDR2 FQNEAQ (reference sequence). Written as DNA, the CDR3 is TGTGCCAAGCAAAGCCCTGGAAACACCATATATTTT. Protein sequence: CAKQSPGNTIYF.

The rearrangement uses TRBV29-1 and TRBJ2-3; D perhaps matches TRBD1 (5 bases). This CDR3 comprises 15 residues. Germline CDR1 and CDR2: SQVTM and ANQGSEA. With 7 bases removed from V and 2 bases from J, the gap between germline ends came to 19 bases. Here the CDR3 DNA reads TGCAGCGCCCCACCCGTGGGGCAACACACAGATACGCAGTATTTT. Translating gives CSAPPVGQHTDTQYF.

This chain uses TRBV2 with TRBJ2-1; 11 bases map to TRBD2. Trimming took 0 bases from V and 7 from J; bases not matched to a gene: 8. Per germline, CDR1 SNHLY and CDR2 FYNNEI. There are 17 residues in the CDR3. The CDR3 reads CASSEARLAGGGNEQFF. CDR3 sequence (DNA): TGTGCCAGCAGTGAAGCCCGGCTAGCGGGAGGAGGGAATGAGCAGTTCTTC.

This chain uses TRBV19 with TRBJ1-5; TRBD1 matches 7 bases. J gave up 7 bases and V 4 bases, and 13 bases lay outside the gene matches. This CDR3 has 16 residues. In germline, CDR1 is LNHDA, CDR2 SQIVND (reference sequence). The chain's CDR3 is CASSTRQGGLGQPQHF. The CDR3 DNA reads as TGTGCCAGTAGTACCAGACAGGGTGGGCTTGGGCAGCCCCAGCATTTT.

This clone has only a few counts. The rearrangement joins TRBV27 to TRBJ2-7, with D perhaps TRBD1 (5 bases). This CDR3 spans 14 amino acids. CDR1 is MNHEY, CDR2 SMNVEV, per germline (reference sequence). Trimming stripped 3 bases from V and 4 bases from J, with 13 bases between. The CDR3 DNA reads TGTGCCAGCAGTTTGGGCAGGGTTGGGTACGAGCAGTACTTC. It codes for CASSLGRVGYEQYF.

This clone was detected only once. The chain employs TRBV10-2 and TRBJ2-2; the match to TRBD2 covers 10 bases. The length of the CDR3 is 17 residues. CDR1 and CDR2 from the germline V gene are WSHSY and SAAADI. Trimming took 6 bases from V and 6 from J; bases not matched to a gene: 13. This CDR3 reads CASRSTGSGRESGELFF. In DNA, the CDR3 is TGCGCCAGCAGATCCACGGGGAGCGGGAGGGAATCCGGGGAGCTGTTTTTT.

The genes are TRBV4-3 and TRBJ1-3; 7 positions agree with TRBD1. CDR1 is LGHNA and CDR2 is YSLEER in the germline V gene. The V gene end was trimmed by 4 bases and the J gene end by 2 bases; junction bases not matched to a gene: 5. The CDR3 extends over 15 amino acids. For the CDR3, the DNA is TGCGCCAGCAGCCCCCAGGGGGGGGCTGGAAACACCATATATTTT. Amino acid sequence: CASSPQGGAGNTIYF.

The V call is TRBV5-1, the J call TRBJ2-5; 10 bases are shared with TRBD2. Germline V gene sequence: CDR1 SGHRS, CDR2 YFSETQ. This CDR3 region has 16 residues. The V gene end was trimmed by 0 bases and the J gene end by 1 base; junction bases not matched to a gene: 3. The CDR3 loop is CASSLEAGGPQETQYF. CDR3 nucleotide sequence: TGCGCCAGCAGCTTGGAAGCGGGGGGGCCCCAAGAGACCCAGTACTTC.

This chain joins TRBV11-1 and TRBJ2-3; no firm D call. Germline CDR1 SGHAT, CDR2 FQDESV (reference sequence). There are 12 residues in the CDR3. V was trimmed by 3 bases and J by 4 bases, leaving 5 bases between them. The CDR3 DNA is TGTGCCAGCAGCTTTAATCCAGATACGCAGTATTTT. This gives the protein CASSFNPDTQYF.

The chain joins TRBV30 to TRBJ2-4; the match to TRBD1 covers 7 bases. Germline-derived CDR1 and CDR2 are GTSNPN and SVGIG (reference sequence). The CDR3 runs 13 residues. With 8 bases clipped from V and 7 bases from J, the junction kept 11 bases outside the gene matches. The CDR3 region is CAGGRGPRNIQYF. CDR3 in DNA: TGTGCCGGGGGTAGGGGGCCTAGGAACATTCAGTACTTC.

The chain has TRBV5-1 and TRBJ2-2, with 7 positions matching TRBD1. This CDR3 contains 14 residues. The germline V gene encodes CDR1 SGHRS and CDR2 YFSETQ. Trimming at V came to 2 bases and at J to 6 bases, leaving 4 bases not matched to a gene. Here the CDR3 DNA reads TGCGCCAGCAGCTTACAACAGGGGTCCGGGGAGCTGTTTTTT. It specifies CASSLQQGSGELFF.

The DNA of the CDR3 is TGTGCCAGCAGCTTGGCCGGGACTAGACAAGAGACCCAGTACTTC. Its protein product is CASSLAGTRQETQYF. The rearrangement links TRBV5-4 to TRBJ2-5, with 8 bases that match TRBD2. This CDR3 comprises 15 residues. Germline loops: CDR1 SGHNT, CDR2 YYREEE (reference sequence). V trimming: 0 bases; J trimming: 2 bases; junction bases outside the gene matches: 3. The entire variable domain, with the rest obtained from reference TRBV5-4 and TRBJ2-5, is as follows: ETGVTQSPTHLIKTRGQQVTLRCSSQSGHNTVSWYQQALGQGPQFIFQYYREEENGRGNFPPRFSGLQFPNYSSELNVNALELDDSALYLCASSLAGTRQETQYFGPGTRLLVL.

The chain is built from TRBV11-3 and TRBJ2-1; 11 bases match TRBD2. From germline, CDR1 is SGHNT and CDR2 YENEEA. The CDR3 is 15 amino acids. The V segment lost 5 bases and the J segment 4 bases; nucleotides outside the gene matches: 4. DNA for the CDR3: TGTGCCAGCAGCCAGGGACTAGCGGAATACAATGAGCAGTTCTTC. This codes for CASSQGLAEYNEQFF.

The chain recombines TRBV7-2 with TRBJ2-1; 7 bases match TRBD2. This CDR3 has 14 residues. J gave up 10 bases and V 0 bases, and 6 bases lay outside the gene matches. Germline V gene sequence: CDR1 SGHTA, CDR2 FQGNSA. CDR3 nucleotides: TGTGCCAGCAGCTTAGCGGTAGAGCGGGGCGAGCAGTTCTTC. Translation gives CASSLAVERGEQFF. Looking up the rest from reference TRBV7-2 and TRBJ2-1 gives the full variable domain: GAGVSQSPSNKVTEKGKDVELRCDPISGHTALYWYRQSLGQGLEFLIYFQGNSAPDKSGLPSDRFSAERTGGSVSTLTIQRTQQEDSAVYLCASSLAVERGEQFFGPGTRLTVL.

The chain carries TRBV28 and TRBJ2-2; D call uncertain. Germline V gene lookup returns CDR1 MDHEN and CDR2 SYDVKM. The CDR3 is made up of 14 amino acids. The V and J ends lost 1 base and 6 bases respectively, with 9 bases between them. The chain's CDR3 is CASSLSFLAGELFF. The CDR3 region has the DNA TGTGCCAGCAGTTTATCTTTTCTCGCCGGGGAGCTGTTTTTT.

The chain has TRBV10-3 and TRBJ1-1; tentative D call: TRBD1 (6 bases). The CDR3 sequence is 13 residues long. Germline V gene lookup returns CDR1 ENHRY and CDR2 SYGVKD. The V end was cut by 5 bases, the J end by 4 bases, with 11 bases between. CDR3 DNA: TGTGCCATCAGTAGAGGGGGAGGCACTGAAGCTTTCTTT. This codes for CAISRGGGTEAFF.

The rearrangement links TRBV10-2 to TRBJ1-3; maybe TRBD1 (5 bases). This CDR3 has 14 amino acids. Trimming stripped 9 bases from V and 0 bases from J, with 12 bases between. CDR1 WSHSY and CDR2 SAAADI come from the germline V gene. This CDR3 is CASLGGSSGNTIYF. DNA for the CDR3: TGCGCCAGTCTCGGGGGGTCCTCTGGAAACACCATATATTTT.

The chain joins TRBV6-6 to TRBJ1-5; 7 nucleotides line up with TRBD1. CDR3 size: 12 residues. The germline gives CDR1 MNHNY, CDR2 SVGAGI (reference sequence). The V gene end was trimmed by 7 bases and the J gene end by 4 bases; junction bases not matched to a gene: 1. The CDR3 nucleotides read TGTGCCAGCAAACAGGGGAATCAGCCCCAGCATTTT. This encodes CASKQGNQPQHF.

This clone was seen only once. The chain's CDR3 is CAISVIRDSSYEQYF. CDR3 DNA sequence: TGTGCCATCAGTGTAATCCGGGACAGCTCCTACGAGCAGTACTTC. The gene calls are TRBV10-3 and TRBJ2-7, with 7 positions matching TRBD1. From germline, CDR1 is ENHRY and CDR2 SYGVKD. V lost 4 bases to trimming and J lost 0 bases; unmatched junction nucleotides: 6. CDR3 size: 15 residues.